The source of this TCR beta chain is a study of T cells in Graves' hyperthyroidism and ophthalmopathy (dated by TCRdb to between 2019 and 2020). Looking at the study overall: Peripheral blood was sampled at the time of initial diagnosis, prior to any treatment. A discovery cohort of about a hundred patients, roughly 40 with Graves' ophthalmopathy and over 55 with stable Graves' hyperthyroidism, was used to find distinguishing TCR V-J signatures. Prospective prediction of ophthalmopathy was tested in an independent validation cohort consisting of under 20 hyperthyroidism patients and about 17 patients who later progressed to ophthalmopathy. The 100 discovery patients were randomly split 7:3 into training and test sets. In more than 5 Graves' hyperthyroidism patients, the study also compared T-cell repertoires from thyroid tissue with T-cell repertoires from blood. After blood sampling, hyperthyroidism patients were treated with methimazole at a starting dose of 30 mg daily, and ophthalmopathy patients were treated with high-dose intravenous methylprednisolone. The paper describes TCR Vbeta CDR3 sequencing of around 130 peripheral blood samples, made up of 40 to 45 ophthalmopathy patients, more than 70 hyperthyroidism patients and roughly 17 progressor patients.

This clonotype was picked up a small number of times. Its antigen remains undetermined. Per-base quality was not reported, and no clone a single base away is much larger than it. Moderately to severely active disease, a Clinical Activity Score of at least 3, a NOSPECS grade of at least 4, and a duration under 3 months were present in ophthalmopathy patients. Patients with uncontrolled infections, other autoimmune diseases, pregnancy or lactation were excluded. Diagnoses relied on clinical symptoms, serum thyroxine and TRAb, thyroid ultrasound and orbital computed tomography. PBMCs were isolated from 7.5 to 10 ml of fresh peripheral blood by Ficoll-Paque density gradient centrifugation. Total RNA was extracted using Trizol reagent, and RNA quality was assessed on an Agilent 2100 Bioanalyzer. The research as a whole found: Most expanded thyroid clonotypes (frequency above 0.001) were also detected in blood, suggesting blood repertoires may reflect thyroid immune responses. In cross-validation, a model built on a 13 V-J signature told ophthalmopathy apart from stable hyperthyroidism with 87.88% sensitivity and approximately 81% specificity, and in testing the same model reached 80%/75%. Sample size was not statistically predetermined, and investigators were not blinded to group allocation. In validation, progression to ophthalmopathy was predicted by the model with roughly 71% sensitivity and approximately 78% specificity, a median of approximately 6.5 months before onset.

The germline V gene encodes CDR1 MGHRA and CDR2 YSYEKL. The CDR3 numbers 14 residues from cysteine through phenylalanine. Only CDR3 DNA is held: 42 bases, read in frame from base 1. Trimming costs V 3 bases and J 0 bases, and their ends lie 8 bases apart. The TCR beta CDR3 regions were amplified from the RNA transcripts. A first-round RT-PCR of the TCR CDR3 used the HTBI primer set with the Qiagen OneStep RT-PCR kit. Libraries were constructed in a second round of multiplex PCR, after which size selection and purification were carried out. The libraries were sequenced on an Illumina HiSeq2000 using paired-end 100 bp reads. In the original analysis: SOAPnuke was used to process the raw data, throwing out any read that contained adapters or uncalled bases, had a mean Phred below 15, or lacked an exact constant-primer or identifier match. COPE v1.2.5 was used to merge high-quality paired reads, and clonotypes were defined as unique nucleotide sequences. MiTCR v1.1 was used to align clonotypes to the IMGT TRBV, TRBD and TRBJ reference segments. Analysis was restricted to V-J combinations with a frequency above 0.0001, which covered roughly 99% of repertoires. The TCS score was defined as the ratio of F50 (clonal expansion) to E x V (chaos), calculated using BLOSUM62-based TCRdist between CDR3 peptides within each V-J. Welch's t-statistics and random forest reduced several hundred V-J features to about 13, which were used in a naive Bayes classifier (R e1071). TCRdb trimmed public reads at Q25 via fastp, called clones via MiXCR and kept in-frame beta chains. Each CDR3 protein gets just one entry, which takes the most common genes and DNA from the rows behind it. These V and J calls derive from TCRdb rather than the authors' analysis. The sample table contains about 270,000 distinct CDR3 sequences; only one count was recorded for around 20% of them. Of the sample, roughly 60% falls within the top ten clones.

Specimen: blood. The chain links TRBV4-1 with TRBJ1-1, with no D gene named confidently. This TCR derives from a young man with Graves' ophthalmopathy. The CDR3 protein: CASSHPTVNTEAFF. The nucleotides are TGCGCCAGCAGCCACCCTACAGTGAACACTGAAGCTTTCTTT.